The 21 T cell receptor beta chains presented below share a single source sample, sequenced in a study of long-term antiretroviral therapy in people with HIV. An immunoSEQ assay, version v3.0, was performed at survey level. Here immunoSEQ multiplex PCR was the method, and the copy in TCRdb shows in-frame clones only, minus some. The sample records 20,000 to 25,000 clones, 80% to 85% being singletons. Sequenced material: unsorted PBMCs, taken 0.1 years before starting antiretroviral therapy. These receptors were obtained from a man aged 35-49 years with HIV.

This clone turned up a few times. CDR3 region: CASRRTASGNTIYF. The CDR3 DNA is TGTGCCAGCAGGAGGACAGCCTCTGGAAACACCATATATTTT. The J gene is TRBJ1-3, the V gene TRBV6-5, with D maybe TRBD1 (6 bases). The V gene's germline CDR1 is MNHEY and CDR2 SVGAGI. There are 14 residues in the CDR3. Trimming shortened V by 6 bases and J by 0 bases, and 9 bases separated the two germline ends.

The rearrangement links TRBV4-3 to TRBJ1-5; D gene uncertain. The CDR3 contains 15 residues. The V end lost 0 bases, the J end lost 6 bases, and 12 bases lay between the germline ends. CDR1 LGHNA and CDR2 YSLEER come from the germline V gene. The CDR3 loop is CASSQDTGEGQPQHF. CDR3 nucleotide sequence: TGCGCCAGCAGCCAAGATACCGGGGAGGGTCAGCCCCAGCATTTT.

The J gene is TRBJ1-2, the V gene TRBV29-1; 7 bases are a match to TRBD1. The germline V gene encodes CDR1 SQVTM and CDR2 ANQGSEA. Trimming at V came to 2 bases and at J to 4 bases, leaving 7 bases not matched to a gene. The CDR3 extends over 14 amino acids. CDR3 nucleotide sequence: TGCAGCGTTGAATTAGGGGGCGCGATCTATGGCTACACCTTC. The encoded protein is CSVELGGAIYGYTF. The full variable domain, completed using reference TRBV29-1 and TRBJ1-2, is SAVISQKPSRDICQRGTSLTIQCQVDSQVTMMFWYRQQPGQSLTLIATANQGSEATYESGFVIDKFPISRPNLTFSTLTVSNMSPEDSSIYLCSVELGGAIYGYTFGSGTRLTVV.

This clone has only one observation. V gene TRBV27 combines with J gene TRBJ2-1; tentatively, D is TRBD2 (5 bases). The germline gives CDR1 MNHEY, CDR2 SMNVEV (reference sequence). Deletions cut 5 bases from V and 4 bases from J, with 12 bases between. This CDR3 comprises 14 residues. The CDR3 DNA reads as TGTGCCAGCAGTCTCAACGGAGGTTACAATGAGCAGTTCTTC. Protein product: CASSLNGGYNEQFF.

J is TRBJ2-2 and V is TRBV9; 9 bases map to TRBD1. The junction had 3 bases not matched to a gene; V was cut back by 2 bases and J by 4 bases. The CDR3 has 15 amino acids. CDR1 is SGDLS, CDR2 YYNGEE, per germline. Here the CDR3 reads CASSVRDRATGELFF. CDR3 in DNA: TGTGCCAGCAGCGTCCGGGACAGGGCCACCGGGGAGCTGTTTTTT.

The V call is TRBV10-2, the J call TRBJ2-7; a possible D gene is TRBD1 (6 bases). The germline V and J ends were trimmed by 1 base and 7 bases, with 11 bases remaining between them. Germline V lookup: CDR1 WSHSY, CDR2 SAAADI. The CDR3 extends over 13 amino acids. DNA for the CDR3: TGCGCCAGCAGTGAGTACGCCCAGGGGGAGCAGTACTTC. It codes for CASSEYAQGEQYF.

This rearrangement joins TRBV7-3 to TRBJ2-5; D perhaps matches TRBD1 (5 bases). This CDR3 is 14 amino acids long. The germline V and J ends were trimmed by 1 base and 5 bases, with 11 bases remaining between them. The germline CDR1 and CDR2 sequences are SGHTA and FQGTGA. CDR3 region: CASSLRGDRETQYF. CDR3 sequence (DNA): TGTGCCAGCAGCTTAAGGGGCGACCGGGAGACCCAGTACTTC.

V is TRBV7-2 and J is TRBJ1-2; D may be TRBD1 (6 bases). Germline V CDR1 and CDR2: SGHTA, FQGNSA. The CDR3 is 12 amino acids. With 5 bases removed from V and 4 bases from J, the gap between germline ends came to 8 bases. The CDR3 coding sequence is TGTGCCAGCAGCCGGGACACCTATGGCTACACCTTC. Its translation is CASSRDTYGYTF.

V gene TRBV28 combines with J gene TRBJ1-2, with 12 bases lining up with TRBD1. V trimming: 7 bases; J trimming: 6 bases; junction bases outside the gene matches: 9. Germline CDR1 reads MDHEN; CDR2 reads SYDVKM. The CDR3 is 15 residues long. The CDR3 DNA follows: TGTGCCAGCAACACCGGGACAGGGGGCGCAAATGGCTACACCTTC. It translates to CASNTGTGGANGYTF.

By sample share, this clone is medium-sized (0.01 to 0.1%). The rearrangement uses TRBV5-1 and TRBJ2-2; possibly TRBD1 or TRBD2 for D (6 bases each). V lost 2 bases and J lost 7, with 12 bases in between. Per the germline V gene, CDR1 is SGHRS and CDR2 is YFSETQ. The CDR3 extends over 14 amino acids. CDR3 nucleotides: TGCGCCAGCAGCTTTACCGGGGGCTACGGGGAGCTGTTTTTT. This gives the protein CASSFTGGYGELFF.

This clone was counted once. The chain uses TRBV5-1 and TRBJ2-3, with TRBD2 identical over 11 bases. The V gene's germline CDR1 is SGHRS and CDR2 YFSETQ. V was clipped by 4 bases and J by 4 bases; unmatched bases: 8. The CDR3 runs to 16 residues. The CDR3 loop is CASSPPLAGAADTQYF. The DNA of the CDR3 is TGCGCCAGCAGCCCCCCACTAGCGGGAGCGGCAGATACGCAGTATTTT.

The chain links TRBV29-1 to TRBJ2-1; D could derive from TRBD1 or TRBD2 (5 bases each). CDR3 length: 12 residues. Trimming left V 3 bases short and J 7 bases short, with 10 bases between. Germline assignment: CDR1 SQVTM and CDR2 ANQGSEA. The CDR3 reads CSVDGTINEQFF. CDR3 nucleotides: TGCAGCGTTGACGGGACCATTAATGAGCAGTTCTTC.

The chain links TRBV2 to TRBJ2-7, with 9 bases aligning to TRBD1. Germline assignment: CDR1 SNHLY and CDR2 FYNNEI. The CDR3 totals 18 residues. V lost 8 bases, J lost 1 base, and 18 bases stayed unmatched. The CDR3 is CASGGTGYLAHRSYEQYF. DNA for the CDR3: TGTGCCAGCGGAGGGACAGGGTATTTGGCCCACCGATCCTACGAGCAGTACTTC.

A few counts support this clone. The V and J genes are TRBV18 and TRBJ1-3; D ambiguous. The germline V gene encodes CDR1 KGHSH and CDR2 LQKENI. V lost 1 base to trimming and J lost 4 bases, with 11 bases between them. The CDR3 covers 15 residues. This chain's CDR3 is CASSPRTEGGNTIYF. Written as DNA, the CDR3 is TGTGCCAGCTCACCACGGACTGAAGGCGGAAACACCATATATTTT.

This clone was counted between two and nine times. V usage is TRBV4-1 and J usage is TRBJ2-7, with D uncertain. The V and J ends lost 4 bases and 0 bases respectively, with 13 bases between them. The germline CDR1 and CDR2 sequences are MGHRA and YSYEKL. CDR3 length equals 15 residues. The CDR3 bases are TGCGCCAGCAGCCGCGTGTCCGCCGTCTCCTACGAGCAGTACTTC. Protein product: CASSRVSAVSYEQYF.

This clone showed up just a few times. This chain uses TRBV2 with TRBJ1-4, with a weak D call TRBD1 (5 bases). Germline values: CDR1 SNHLY, CDR2 FYNNEI. Trimming removed 3 bases from V and 13 bases from J, with 12 bases in between. CDR3 length: 12 amino acids. The DNA for the CDR3 is TGTGCCAGCAGTGACAGGGACCGGACACTGTTTTTT. Translated: CASSDRDRTLFF. The full variable domain, its missing parts supplied by reference TRBV2 and TRBJ1-4, is EPEVTQTPSHQVTQMGQEVILRCVPISNHLYFYWYRQILGQKVEFLVSFYNNEISEKSEIFDDQFSVERPDGSNFTLKIRSTKLEDSAMYFCASSDRDRTLFFGSGTQLSVL.

This clone was detected once. The CDR3 protein is CASSLTIGALHF. The CDR3 DNA is TGTGCCAGCAGTTTGACGATTGGGGCCCTCCACTTT. V gene TRBV28 combines with J gene TRBJ1-6; no definite D call. V lost 3 bases to trimming and J lost 14 bases, with 11 bases between them. Germline-derived CDR1 and CDR2 are MDHEN and SYDVKM. The CDR3 loop spans 12 amino acids. The full variable domain, with the rest looked up from reference TRBV28 and TRBJ1-6, is DVKVTQSSRYLVKRTGEKVFLECVQDMDHENMFWYRQDPGLGLRLIYFSYDVKMKEKGDIPEGYSVSREKKERFSLILESASTNQTSMYLCASSLTIGALHFGNGTRLTVT.

The chain has TRBV7-6 and TRBJ1-5; D possibly corresponds to TRBD1 (6 bases). The CDR3 spans 14 residues. Trimming shortened V by 4 bases and J by 3 bases, and 10 bases separated the two germline ends. Germline V gene lookup returns CDR1 SGHVS and CDR2 FNYEAQ. CDR3: CASSSGQPNQPQHF. The DNA for the CDR3 is TGTGCCAGCAGCTCAGGACAGCCCAATCAGCCCCAGCATTTT.

The chain carries TRBV10-2 and TRBJ2-2; D not certain. V lost 0 bases, J lost 5 bases, and 1 base lay in between. Germline values: CDR1 WSHSY, CDR2 SAAADI. This CDR3 comprises 12 residues. CDR3: CASSESTGELFF. The CDR3 DNA is TGCGCCAGCAGTGAGTCAACCGGGGAGCTGTTTTTT.

The rearrangement uses TRBV29-1 and TRBJ1-1; TRBD1 might be the D (6 bases). The V gene's germline CDR1 is SQVTM and CDR2 ANQGSEA. V lost 4 bases to trimming and J lost 10 bases, with 10 bases between them. The CDR3 has 10 residues. In DNA, the CDR3 is TGCAGCGTTGGGGGACATAGAGCTTTCTTT. Its translation is CSVGGHRAFF.

The rearrangement uses TRBV5-6 and TRBJ1-2; D remains unclear. This CDR3 has 12 residues. V lost 1 base to trimming and J lost 7 bases, with 8 bases between them. CDR1 is SGHDT and CDR2 is YYEEEE in the germline V gene. This chain's CDR3 is CASSLRVGGYTF. CDR3 in DNA: TGTGCCAGCAGCTTGAGGGTGGGTGGCTACACCTTC.